One sample yielded the 26 T cell receptor beta chains listed below, sequenced in a study of blood T cells in healthy people across ages (dated by TCRdb to 2013 to 2016). The library relied on 5' RACE. Instrument used: Illumina HiSeq 2500. The second PCR ran for about 6 to 12 cycles and used a J-beta primer mix along with a sample-barcoded 5' primer. Using fastp trimming at Q25 and MiXCR clonotype assembly, TCRdb reanalyzed the public sequencing data and kept in-frame beta chains. A single entry per CDR3 protein holds the most common genes and DNA from its merged rows. This sample is represented by about 680,000 distinct CDR3 sequences; 45% to 50% of them were singletons. Roughly a third of the sample belongs to the ten largest clones. The specimen was blood. All receptors derive from an older woman in good health.

This chain links TRBV25-1 with TRBJ2-5; D is uncertain. TRBJ2-7 matches the DNA end more closely, so the J call is doubtful. In germline, CDR1 is MGHDK, CDR2 SYGVNS. There are 16 residues in the CDR3. The CDR3 protein is CASPSPARPKWLEQYF. The CDR3 DNA follows: TGTGCCAGCCCGAGCCCCGCCAGACCTAAATGGCTCGAGCAGTACTTC.

The genes are TRBV7-3 and TRBJ2-3; a possible D gene is TRBD2 (6 bases). V shed 1 base and J shed 2 bases, with 10 bases lying between them. This CDR3 has 15 amino acids. Germline CDR1 reads SGHTA; CDR2 reads FQGTGA. The CDR3 is CASSLKGRITDTQYF. The DNA of the CDR3 is TGTGCCAGCAGCTTAAAGGGGAGGATCACAGATACGCAGTATTTT.

The chain has TRBV20-1 and TRBJ2-7; TRBD2 matches at 7 bases. The CDR3 is made up of 14 amino acids. Germline-derived CDR1 and CDR2 are DFQATT and SNEGSKA (reference sequence). With 6 bases clipped from V and 0 bases from J, the junction kept 8 bases outside the gene matches. The CDR3 nucleotides are TGCAGTGCCCTCGGACTAGTAAGCTCCTACGAGCAGTACTTC. Translating gives CSALGLVSSYEQYF.

V gene TRBV29-1 combines with J gene TRBJ2-1, with 9 bases matching TRBD2. With V trimmed by 4 bases and J by 3 bases, 4 bases remained unmatched. CDR3 length: 14 amino acids. From germline, CDR1 is SQVTM and CDR2 ANQGSEA. Here the CDR3 reads CSVGLAEVYNEQFF. CDR3 sequence (DNA): TGCAGCGTTGGACTAGCGGAAGTCTACAATGAGCAGTTCTTC.

The V gene is TRBV20-1, the J gene TRBJ1-1; the D is unclear. CDR1 DFQATT and CDR2 SNEGSKA come from the germline V gene (reference sequence). V lost 5 bases to trimming and J lost 6 bases, with 13 bases between them. This CDR3 has 12 amino acids. The CDR3, as DNA: TGCAGTGCTCGGCGGGGAGGCGCTGAAGCTTTCTTT. As protein: CSARRGGAEAFF.

The chain has TRBV7-3 and TRBJ2-7, with 13 bases fitting TRBD2. The CDR3 extends over 14 amino acids. Losses at the gene ends were 5 bases for V and 3 bases for J; bases not matched to a gene: 1. CDR1 is SGHTA and CDR2 is FQGTGA in the germline V gene. The CDR3 here is CASSTSGRDYEQYF. The CDR3 DNA reads as TGTGCCAGCAGCACTAGCGGGAGGGACTACGAGCAGTACTTC.

The chain links TRBV20-1 to TRBJ1-2; D gene unclear. Germline CDR1 is DFQATT and CDR2 is SNEGSKA (reference sequence). Trimming left V 1 base short and J 4 bases short, with 13 bases between. This CDR3 region has 14 residues. The CDR3 DNA reads TGCAGTGCTAGAGGTGCCTCGACGGCCTATGGCTACACCTTC. Its translation: CSARGASTAYGYTF.

About this clonotype itself: With a much larger clone just one base away, this may be a read error. The rearrangement links TRBV5-1 to TRBJ2-7, with 11 bases that match TRBD2. This CDR3 comprises 16 residues. V gave up 3 bases and J gave up 0 bases; unmatched junction bases: 5. The germline gives CDR1 SGHRS, CDR2 YFSETQ. The CDR3 DNA is TGCGCCAGCAGCTCCGGGACTAGCGGAGCCTCCTACGAGCAGTACTTC. Translation gives CASSSGTSGASYEQYF.

This clonotype has just one count. The J gene is TRBJ2-3, the V gene TRBV25-1; D may be TRBD2 (6 bases). The CDR3 is 18 amino acids. With 4 bases removed from V and 0 bases from J, the gap between germline ends came to 20 bases. Germline V gene sequence: CDR1 MGHDK, CDR2 SYGVNS. DNA for the CDR3: TGTGCCAGCAGTGCTGACTTGGGATCTAGCGCGAGCACAGATACGCAGTATTTT. Protein sequence: CASSADLGSSASTDTQYF.

The rearrangement joins TRBV7-2 to TRBJ2-7; D possibly corresponds to TRBD1 (6 bases). The CDR3 is made up of 14 amino acids. The germline V gene encodes CDR1 SGHTA and CDR2 FQGNSA. V dropped 8 bases and J dropped 4 bases, with 18 bases sitting between them. This CDR3 reads CASATPGAQYEQYF. In DNA, the CDR3 is TGTGCCAGCGCAACCCCAGGGGCTCAATACGAGCAGTACTTC.

V and J are TRBV7-2 and TRBJ2-2; TRBD1 is a possible D gene (5 bases). Trimming cost V 3 bases and J 7 bases, with 12 bases left between them. Germline CDR1 is SGHTA and CDR2 is FQGNSA. The CDR3 consists of 14 residues. The CDR3 DNA follows: TGTGCCAGCAGCTTTTATAAGCAGGGCGGGGAGCTGTTTTTT. Its protein is CASSFYKQGGELFF. Variable domain in full (rest from reference TRBV7-2 and TRBJ2-2): GAGVSQSPSNKVTEKGKDVELRCDPISGHTALYWYRQSLGQGLEFLIYFQGNSAPDKSGLPSDRFSAERTGGSVSTLTIQRTQQEDSAVYLCASSFYKQGGELFFGEGSRLTVL.

This clonotype was detected only a few times. This rearrangement joins TRBV2 to TRBJ2-1; TRBD1 aligns across 7 bases. The germline CDR1 and CDR2 sequences are SNHLY and FYNNEI. J gave up 7 bases and V 6 bases, and 6 bases lay outside the gene matches. This CDR3 has 13 amino acids. Written as DNA, the CDR3 is TGTGCCAGCAGCCCGACAGGGCGGAATGAGCAGTTCTTC. Amino acids: CASSPTGRNEQFF.

V is TRBV12-3 or TRBV12-4 and J is TRBJ1-3; D call uncertain. The V and J ends lost 6 bases and 4 bases respectively, with 7 bases between them. The CDR3 has 12 amino acids. The CDR3 loop is CASRSGGNTIYF. The CDR3 DNA sequence: TGTGCCAGCAGATCGGGGGGAAACACCATATATTTT.

As to this clonotype: Mismatch with germline at one junction end may stem from a read error. The V and J genes are TRBV27 and TRBJ2-1; unclear D gene. CDR3 length: 16 residues. Germline V lookup: CDR1 MNHEY, CDR2 SMNVEV (reference sequence). The DNA for the CDR3 is TGTGCCAGCAGCCGAGACTTCCTCCGAACTTACAATGAGCTGTTCTTC. It yields the protein CASSRDFLRTYNELFF.

This clonotype occurred once. This chain joins TRBV11-2 and TRBJ2-3, with D perhaps being TRBD1 or TRBD2 (6 bases each). This CDR3 region has 16 residues. Germline V lookup: CDR1 SGHAT, CDR2 FQNNGV. With 2 bases removed from V and 0 bases from J, the gap between germline ends came to 12 bases. CDR3 region: CASSLSWRGSTDTQYF. CDR3 nucleotide sequence: TGTGCCAGCAGCTTAAGTTGGAGGGGGAGCACAGATACGCAGTATTTT.

The rearrangement joins TRBV3-1 to TRBJ1-1; 8 positions match TRBD1. V was pared by 1 base and J by 6 bases, with 7 bases of the junction left unmatched. Germline assignment: CDR1 LGHDT and CDR2 YNNKEL (reference sequence). This CDR3 contains 15 residues. CDR3 residues: CASSQAQGAGAEAFF. The CDR3 DNA is TGTGCCAGCAGCCAAGCGCAGGGGGCAGGCGCTGAAGCTTTCTTT.

This clonotype turned up a few times. This chain uses TRBV6-1 with TRBJ2-1; tentatively, D is TRBD2 (5 bases). The CDR3 is 15 residues long. Trimming cost V 7 bases and J 9 bases, with 22 bases left between them. Germline-derived CDR1 and CDR2 are MNHNS and SASEGT. The CDR3 DNA reads TGTGCCAGCACCAAACGAGCGGAAACCCCCGTTGAGCAGTTCTTC. Translating gives CASTKRAETPVEQFF.

The V gene is TRBV27, the J gene TRBJ1-6; 7 bases fit TRBD1. V gave up 6 bases and J gave up 7 bases; unmatched junction bases: 9. CDR3 length: 15 residues. Germline V gene lookup returns CDR1 MNHEY and CDR2 SMNVEV (reference sequence). CDR3 sequence: CASRPGQVLNSPLHF. The CDR3 nucleotides read TGTGCCAGCAGACCCGGACAGGTTTTGAATTCACCCCTCCACTTT.

This chain links TRBV2 with TRBJ2-5, with 8 bases aligning to TRBD1. V shed 10 bases and J 0 bases; nucleotides not matched to a gene: 4. CDR3 length equals 13 residues. Germline CDR1 and CDR2: SNHLY and FYNNEI. For the CDR3, the DNA is TGTGCCACCCCGGACAGGGACCAAGAGACCCAGTACTTC. Its translation is CATPDRDQETQYF.

The chain links TRBV28 to TRBJ1-2, with D possibly TRBD1 on 5 matching bases. The V end was cut by 5 bases, the J end by 4 bases, with 20 bases between. Germline CDR1 reads MDHEN; CDR2 reads SYDVKM. The CDR3 extends over 16 amino acids. The CDR3: CASSPSSGGGGYGYTF. The CDR3 DNA is TGTGCCAGCAGTCCCTCTTCGGGGGGGGGTGGCTATGGCTACACCTTC.

This rearrangement joins TRBV20-1 to TRBJ2-7; TRBD2 is a possible D gene (5 bases). Germline V gene lookup returns CDR1 DFQATT and CDR2 SNEGSKA (reference sequence). The CDR3 runs 15 residues. Trimming removed 2 bases at V and 2 bases at J, with 16 bases between. The CDR3 DNA reads as TGCAGTGCTAGAATAGCTAACCTGGGAGCCTACGAGCAGTACTTC. This codes for CSARIANLGAYEQYF.

J is TRBJ2-7 and V is TRBV20-1; 13 positions agree with TRBD2. Germline trimming cut 3 bases from V and 2 bases from J; bases unmatched to any gene: 4. CDR3 length: 15 residues. Germline V CDR1 and CDR2: DFQATT, SNEGSKA (reference sequence). The CDR3 DNA is TGCAGTGCTAGCGGGGGACTAGCGGGACCCTACGAGCAGTACTTC. Its translation: CSASGGLAGPYEQYF.

This clonotype was counted only a few times. This chain connects TRBV20-1 to TRBJ1-5, with 11 bases matching TRBD1. Losses at the gene ends were 5 bases for V and 3 bases for J; bases not matched to a gene: 3. Germline-derived CDR1 and CDR2 are DFQATT and SNEGSKA (reference sequence). The CDR3 totals 14 residues. The CDR3: CSAGTGGFNQPQHF. The CDR3 region has the DNA TGCAGTGCTGGGACAGGGGGTTTCAATCAGCCCCAGCATTTT.

The gene calls are TRBV30 and TRBJ2-3; 10 nucleotides align to TRBD1. The germline CDR1 and CDR2 sequences are GTSNPN and SVGIG (reference sequence). The CDR3 extends over 13 amino acids. V lost 5 bases, J lost 4 bases, and 3 bases stayed unmatched. The CDR3 sequence is CAWDRGRADTQYF. The CDR3 nucleotides read TGTGCCTGGGACAGGGGGCGCGCAGATACGCAGTATTTT. Full variable domain (remainder filled in from reference TRBV30 and TRBJ2-3): SQTIHQWPATLVQPVGSPLSLECTVEGTSNPNLYWYRQAAGRGLQLLFYSVGIGQISSEVPQNLSASRPQDRQFILSSKKLLLSDSGFYLCAWDRGRADTQYFGPGTRLTVL.

This clonotype was seen a few times. Written as DNA, the CDR3 is TGCGCCAGCAGCATGGACGCAACAGATACGCAGTATTTT. Amino acids: CASSMDATDTQYF. The rearrangement joins TRBV5-1 to TRBJ2-3; the D is unclear. Germline CDR1 reads SGHRS; CDR2 reads YFSETQ. V shed 4 bases and J shed 3 bases, with 9 bases lying between them. CDR3 length: 13 residues.

There are a few counts of this clonotype. V usage is TRBV5-8 and J usage is TRBJ1-1; TRBD1 is a possible D gene (5 bases). V was cut by 3 bases and J by 1 base, with 10 bases left in between. Germline CDR1 and CDR2: SGHTS and YDEGEE. The CDR3 has 14 residues. This CDR3 reads CASSWDQTNTEAFF. The CDR3 DNA reads as TGTGCCAGCAGCTGGGACCAGACGAACACTGAAGCTTTCTTT. Full variable domain (missing parts from reference TRBV5-8 and TRBJ1-1): EAGVTQSPTHLIKTRGQQATLRCSPISGHTSVYWYQQALGLGLQFLLWYDEGEERNRGNFPPRFSGRQFPNYSSELNVNALELEDSALYLCASSWDQTNTEAFFGQGTRLTVV.